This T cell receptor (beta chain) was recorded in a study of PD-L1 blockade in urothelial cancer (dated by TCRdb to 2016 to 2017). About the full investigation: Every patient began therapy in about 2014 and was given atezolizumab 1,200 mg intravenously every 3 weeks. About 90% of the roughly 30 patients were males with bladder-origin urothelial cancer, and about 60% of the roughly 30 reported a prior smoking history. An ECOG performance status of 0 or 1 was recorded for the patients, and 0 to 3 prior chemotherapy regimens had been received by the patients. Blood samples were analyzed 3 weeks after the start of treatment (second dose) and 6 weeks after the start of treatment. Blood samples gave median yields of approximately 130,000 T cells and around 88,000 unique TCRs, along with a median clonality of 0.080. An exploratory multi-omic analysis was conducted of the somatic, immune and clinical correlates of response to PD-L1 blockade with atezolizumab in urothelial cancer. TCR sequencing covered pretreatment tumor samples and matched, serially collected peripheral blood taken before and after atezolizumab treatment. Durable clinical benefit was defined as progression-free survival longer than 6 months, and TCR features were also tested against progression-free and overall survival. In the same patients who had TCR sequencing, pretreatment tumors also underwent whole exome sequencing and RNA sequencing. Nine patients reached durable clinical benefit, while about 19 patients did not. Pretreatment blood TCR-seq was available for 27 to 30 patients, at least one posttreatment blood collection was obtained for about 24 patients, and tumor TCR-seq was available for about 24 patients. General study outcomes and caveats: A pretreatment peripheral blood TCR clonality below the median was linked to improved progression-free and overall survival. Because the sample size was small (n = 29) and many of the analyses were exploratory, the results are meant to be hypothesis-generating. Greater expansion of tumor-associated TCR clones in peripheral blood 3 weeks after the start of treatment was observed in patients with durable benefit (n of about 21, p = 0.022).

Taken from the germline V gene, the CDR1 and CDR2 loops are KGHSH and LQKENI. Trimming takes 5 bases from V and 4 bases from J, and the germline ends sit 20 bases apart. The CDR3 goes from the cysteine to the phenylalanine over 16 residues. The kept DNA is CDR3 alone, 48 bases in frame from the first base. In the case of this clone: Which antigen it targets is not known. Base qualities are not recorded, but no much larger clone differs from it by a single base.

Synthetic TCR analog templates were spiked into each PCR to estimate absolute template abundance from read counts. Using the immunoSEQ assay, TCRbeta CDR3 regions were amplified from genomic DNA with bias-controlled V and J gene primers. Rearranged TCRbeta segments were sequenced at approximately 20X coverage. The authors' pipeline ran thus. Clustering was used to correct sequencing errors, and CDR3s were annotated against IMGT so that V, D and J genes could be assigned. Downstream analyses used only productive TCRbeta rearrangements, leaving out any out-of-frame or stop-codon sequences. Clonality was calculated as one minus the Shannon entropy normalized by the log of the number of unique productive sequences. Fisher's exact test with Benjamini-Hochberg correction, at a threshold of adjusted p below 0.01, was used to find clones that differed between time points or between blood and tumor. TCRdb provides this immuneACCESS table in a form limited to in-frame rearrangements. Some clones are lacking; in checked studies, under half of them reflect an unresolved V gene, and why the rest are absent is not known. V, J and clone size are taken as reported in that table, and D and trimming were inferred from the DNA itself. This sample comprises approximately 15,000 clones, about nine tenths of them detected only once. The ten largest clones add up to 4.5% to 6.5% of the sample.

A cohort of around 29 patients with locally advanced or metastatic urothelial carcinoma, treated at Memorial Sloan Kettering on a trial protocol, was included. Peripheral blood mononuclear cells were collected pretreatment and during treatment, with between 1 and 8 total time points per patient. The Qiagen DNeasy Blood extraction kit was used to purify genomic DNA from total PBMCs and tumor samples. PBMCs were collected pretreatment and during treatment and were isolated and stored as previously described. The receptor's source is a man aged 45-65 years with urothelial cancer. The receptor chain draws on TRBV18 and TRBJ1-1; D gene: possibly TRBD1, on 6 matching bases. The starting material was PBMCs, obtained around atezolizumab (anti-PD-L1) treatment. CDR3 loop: CASSARQGFGITEAFF. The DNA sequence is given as TGTGCCAGCTCAGCGCGTCAGGGGTTCGGTATCACTGAAGCTTTCTTT.